This T cell receptor (beta chain) was identified in a study of shared clonotypes between healthy human individuals. Whole-study context: Per donor, CD8 memory used one plate, CD8 naive used two, CD4 memory used three and CD4 naive used three. Study-wide results and caveats: Compared with clonotypes that all four donors shared, non-shared clonotypes had lower generation probabilities.

V was shortened by 2 bases and J by 6 bases, with 7 bases between the two germline ends. Germline CDR1 is MNHNS and CDR2 is SASEGT. The CDR3 length is 12 residues. Source study methods: Sequence data from immunoSEQ were junction-only and lacked quality scores; consequently, filtering differed. This table comes from immunoSEQ multiplex PCR, and its TCRdb copy is limited to in-frame clones, with some not included. V and J calls and clone size follow that table, whereas D and trimming were derived from the DNA. The sample includes 630,000 or so clones, 95% to 98% of them seen just once. CD45RO-negative cells were positively selected for CCR7, leaving out terminally differentiated effector memory CD45RA+ cells. A note on this clone: Its antigen is still unknown.

This clonotype was obtained from a man in his thirties or forties in good health. The sample was naive CD8+ T cells sorted from blood. V usage is TRBV6-1 and J usage is TRBJ1-1; D is unresolved. CDR3 sequence: CASSEYLAEAFF. The CDR3 nucleotides are TGTGCCAGCAGTGAATACTTAGCTGAAGCTTTCTTT.